This TCR beta chain was sequenced in a study of T cells in localized non-small cell lung cancer. Germline lookup yields CDR1 MNHGY and CDR2 SAAAGT. The CDR3 is 12 amino acids. Deletions cut 3 bases from V and 8 bases from J, with 10 bases between. The method was immunoSEQ multiplex PCR; TCRdb's version includes in-frame clones alone and lacks a portion of them. The sample gives 1,500 or so clones, 25% to 35% of which show up once; over 7.5% is in the top ten. This clone has just a few counts. The clonotype was recovered from a woman aged 40 to 75 with stage III lung adenocarcinoma. The specimen was normal lung tissue next to the tumor, collected before any cancer treatment. The chain uses TRBV6-8 and TRBJ1-2, with D uncertain. The CDR3 is CASSYGPGGYTF. CDR3 bases: TGTGCCAGCAGTTATGGGCCTGGGGGCTACACCTTC.